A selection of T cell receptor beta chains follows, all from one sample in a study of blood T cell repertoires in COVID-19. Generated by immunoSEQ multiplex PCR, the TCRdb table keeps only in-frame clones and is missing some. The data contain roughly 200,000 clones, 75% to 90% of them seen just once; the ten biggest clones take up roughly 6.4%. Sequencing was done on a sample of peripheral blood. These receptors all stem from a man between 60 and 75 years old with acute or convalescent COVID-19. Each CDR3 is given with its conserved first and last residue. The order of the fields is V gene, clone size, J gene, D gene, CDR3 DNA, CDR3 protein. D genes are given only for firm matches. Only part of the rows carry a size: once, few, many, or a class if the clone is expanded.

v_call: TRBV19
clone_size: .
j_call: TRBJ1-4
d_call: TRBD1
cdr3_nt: TGTGCCAGTAGTCGGTGGGACAGGGGGTTAGAAAAACTGTTTTTT
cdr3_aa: CASSRWDRGLEKLFF

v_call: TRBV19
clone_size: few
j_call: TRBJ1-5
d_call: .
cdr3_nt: TGTGCCTGCACAGATTCGGGGTCCGGCAATCAGCCCCAGCATTTT
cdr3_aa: CACTDSGSGNQPQHF

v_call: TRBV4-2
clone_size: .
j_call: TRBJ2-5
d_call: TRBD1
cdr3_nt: TGTGCCAGCGGGACAGGTGTGGGAGAGACCCAGTACTTC
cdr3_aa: CASGTGVGETQYF

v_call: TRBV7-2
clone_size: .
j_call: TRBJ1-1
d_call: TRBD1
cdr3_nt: TGTGCCAGCAGCCGGGACAGGGATTACACTGAAGCTTTCTTT
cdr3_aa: CASSRDRDYTEAFF

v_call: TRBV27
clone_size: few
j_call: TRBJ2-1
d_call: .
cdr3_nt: TGTGCCAGCAGTTTCCCAACGGAGGGGAGCTCCTACAATGAGCAGTTCTTC
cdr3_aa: CASSFPTEGSSYNEQFF

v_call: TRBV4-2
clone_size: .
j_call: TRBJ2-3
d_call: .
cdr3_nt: TGTGCCAGCAGCCAAGATTTAGGACAAAACACAGATACGCAGTATTTT
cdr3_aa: CASSQDLGQNTDTQYF

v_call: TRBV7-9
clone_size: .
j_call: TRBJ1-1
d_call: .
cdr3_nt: TGTGCCAGCAGCTTTATGAACACTGAAGCTTTCTTT
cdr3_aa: CASSFMNTEAFF

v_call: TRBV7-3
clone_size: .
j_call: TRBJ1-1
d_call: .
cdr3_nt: TGTGCCAGCAGCTCGGGGGGGACTGAAGCTTTCTTT
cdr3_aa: CASSSGGTEAFF

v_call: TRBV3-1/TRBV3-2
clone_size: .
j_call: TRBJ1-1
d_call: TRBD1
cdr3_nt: TGTGCCAGCAGCCAGAGACAGGGGGCAGCTGAAGCTTTCTTT
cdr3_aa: CASSQRQGAAEAFF

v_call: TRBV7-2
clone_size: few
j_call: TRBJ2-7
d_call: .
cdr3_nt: TGTGCCAGCAGCGTAATAGCGGATTTCTACGAGCAGTACTTC
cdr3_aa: CASSVIADFYEQYF

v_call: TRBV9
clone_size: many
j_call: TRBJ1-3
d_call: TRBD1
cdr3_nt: TGTGCCAGCACCAGGACAGGGATCCCTGGAAACACCATATATTTT
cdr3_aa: CASTRTGIPGNTIYF

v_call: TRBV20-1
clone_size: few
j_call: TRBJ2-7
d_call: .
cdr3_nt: TGCAGTGCTAAGCTGAGCCGGGAGCAGTACTTC
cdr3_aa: CSAKLSREQYF

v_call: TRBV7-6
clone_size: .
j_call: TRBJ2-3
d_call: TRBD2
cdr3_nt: TGTGCCAGCAGCTTACCGCTAAACTCTAGCGGGAGACGGGCAGATACGCAGTATTTT
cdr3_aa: CASSLPLNSSGRRADTQYF

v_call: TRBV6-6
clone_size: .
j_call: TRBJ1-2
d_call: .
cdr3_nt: TGTGCCAGCACCGGAGGGCCAAGCTATGGCTACACCTTC
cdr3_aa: CASTGGPSYGYTF

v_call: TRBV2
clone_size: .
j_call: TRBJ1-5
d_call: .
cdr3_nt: TGTGCCAGCAGGGAGGACAGTTGGAATCAGCCCCAGCATTTT
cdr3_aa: CASREDSWNQPQHF

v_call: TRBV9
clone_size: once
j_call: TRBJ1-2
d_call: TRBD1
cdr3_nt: TGTGCCAGCAGCGGAGACAGGGGCCCCAGCTATGGCTACACCTTC
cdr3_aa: CASSGDRGPSYGYTF

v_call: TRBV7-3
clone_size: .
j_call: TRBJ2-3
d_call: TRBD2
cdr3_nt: TGTGCCAGCAGCTTAATGGGACTAGCTGGCACAGATACGCAGTATTTT
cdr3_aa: CASSLMGLAGTDTQYF

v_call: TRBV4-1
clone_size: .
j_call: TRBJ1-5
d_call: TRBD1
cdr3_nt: TGCGCCAGCAGCCCCGACAGGGGGAATCGCAATCAGCCCCAGCATTTT
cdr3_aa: CASSPDRGNRNQPQHF

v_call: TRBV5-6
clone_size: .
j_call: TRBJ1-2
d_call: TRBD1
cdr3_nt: TGTGCCAGCAGCGGGACAGGGGGCTTTGGCTACACCTTC
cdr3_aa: CASSGTGGFGYTF

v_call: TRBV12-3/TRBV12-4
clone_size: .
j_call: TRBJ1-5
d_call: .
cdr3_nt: TGTGCCAGCAGTTCATACGGGGATCAGCCCCAGCATTTT
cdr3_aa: CASSSYGDQPQHF

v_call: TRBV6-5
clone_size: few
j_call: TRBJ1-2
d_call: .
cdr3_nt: TGTGCCAGCAGTCTTACTAACTATGGCTACACCTTC
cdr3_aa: CASSLTNYGYTF

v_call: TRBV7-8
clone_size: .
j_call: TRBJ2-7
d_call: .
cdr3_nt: TGTGCCAGCATCCCTTCTTACCGGGACTTCTCCTACGAGCAGTACTTC
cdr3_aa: CASIPSYRDFSYEQYF

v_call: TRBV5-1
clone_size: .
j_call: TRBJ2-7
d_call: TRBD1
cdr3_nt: TGCGCCAGCAGCTACGGACAGGCCTACGAGCAGTACTTC
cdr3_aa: CASSYGQAYEQYF

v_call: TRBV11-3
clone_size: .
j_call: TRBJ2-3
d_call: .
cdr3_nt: TGTGCCAGCAGCCTAAACCAAAACACAGATACGCAGTATTTT
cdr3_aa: CASSLNQNTDTQYF